The rows below give T cell receptor beta chains drawn from one sample of a study of OX40 agonist ivuxolimab in advanced cancers. The table came from immunoSEQ multiplex PCR; TCRdb's copy has only in-frame clones and leaves some out. Among fewer than 45,000 clones listed, less than 85% were seen once. Here the sequenced sample was CD4+ or CD8+ T cells sorted from blood, taken in a trial of the OX40 agonist ivuxolimab. All receptors come from an adult with an advanced solid tumor such as melanoma, head and neck, liver or kidney cancer. CDR3s include the opening cysteine and the closing phenylalanine or tryptophan. Each record gives: V gene, clone size, D gene, J gene, CDR3 DNA, CDR3 protein. A D gene is named only where the DNA matches it firmly. Expanded clones are given a class, and other clones once, few, many or no size at all.

V gene: TRBV29-1
clone size: .
D gene: .
J gene: TRBJ2-7
CDR3 DNA: TGCAGCGTGGGCCCCGGGACAGAGGGAGGCGAGCAGTACTTC
CDR3 protein: CSVGPGTEGGEQYF

V gene: TRBV5-1
clone size: .
D gene: TRBD2
J gene: TRBJ2-1
CDR3 DNA: TGCGCCAGCAGCGTAGCGGGAGCTCGGGAGCAGTTCTTC
CDR3 protein: CASSVAGAREQFF

V gene: TRBV2
clone size: .
D gene: .
J gene: TRBJ1-2
CDR3 DNA: TGTGCCAGCAGTTCCAGGGTTTCTAACTATGGCTACACCTTC
CDR3 protein: CASSSRVSNYGYTF

V gene: TRBV30
clone size: few
D gene: TRBD1
J gene: TRBJ1-5
CDR3 DNA: TGTGCCTGTTCAAACGGACAGGGAACGGATCAGCCCCAGCATTTT
CDR3 protein: CACSNGQGTDQPQHF

V gene: TRBV28
clone size: once
D gene: TRBD1
J gene: TRBJ2-7
CDR3 DNA: TGTGCCAGCAGTTTACAGGGGGCGGACTACGAGCAGTACTTC
CDR3 protein: CASSLQGADYEQYF

V gene: TRBV10-3
clone size: .
D gene: .
J gene: TRBJ1-3
CDR3 DNA: TGTGCCATCAGGGACACTAGTCAGGCTGGAAACACCATATATTTT
CDR3 protein: CAIRDTSQAGNTIYF

V gene: TRBV10-1
clone size: .
D gene: .
J gene: TRBJ2-2
CDR3 DNA: TGCGCCAGCAGTGAGTTAGCAGGAGCGAACACCGGGGAGCTGTTTTTT
CDR3 protein: CASSELAGANTGELFF

V gene: TRBV11-2
clone size: few
D gene: TRBD2
J gene: TRBJ2-5
CDR3 DNA: TGTGCCAGCAGCTTAAGAGTGAGGGTTAGCGGGGGGGAAGAGACCCAGTACTTC
CDR3 protein: CASSLRVRVSGGEETQYF

V gene: TRBV14
clone size: .
D gene: .
J gene: TRBJ1-3
CDR3 DNA: TGTGCCAGCGGGGACTACTCTGGAAACACCATATATTTT
CDR3 protein: CASGDYSGNTIYF

V gene: TRBV5-1
clone size: .
D gene: TRBD2
J gene: TRBJ2-2
CDR3 DNA: TGCGCCAGCAGGCTAGCGGGGGGAAACACCGGGGAGCTGTTTTTT
CDR3 protein: CASRLAGGNTGELFF

V gene: TRBV7-8
clone size: .
D gene: .
J gene: TRBJ1-2
CDR3 DNA: TGTGCCAGCAGCTTAGAGCTGGGGACTAGCTATGGCTACACCTTC
CDR3 protein: CASSLELGTSYGYTF

V gene: TRBV2
clone size: .
D gene: .
J gene: TRBJ2-7
CDR3 DNA: TGTGCCAGCAGTGAAGCGCCTAGCGAGGAATACGAGCAGTACTTC
CDR3 protein: CASSEAPSEEYEQYF

V gene: TRBV30
clone size: .
D gene: TRBD1
J gene: TRBJ1-1
CDR3 DNA: TGTGCCTGGAGTGATAATCGAGGGGGCAAGGCTGAAGCTTTCTTT
CDR3 protein: CAWSDNRGGKAEAFF

V gene: TRBV5-8
clone size: .
D gene: .
J gene: TRBJ1-5
CDR3 DNA: TGTGCCAGCAGCTTAGGGGTAGCGGGACAGCCCCAGCATTTT
CDR3 protein: CASSLGVAGQPQHF

V gene: TRBV6-5
clone size: .
D gene: .
J gene: TRBJ1-2
CDR3 DNA: TGTGCCAGCAGTTACTCGAGTAGTTCAGGGTATGGCTACACCTTC
CDR3 protein: CASSYSSSSGYGYTF

V gene: TRBV14
clone size: .
D gene: TRBD1
J gene: TRBJ2-7
CDR3 DNA: TGTGCCAGCAGCCAAGCCGGGACAGGGACCTACGAGCAGTACTTC
CDR3 protein: CASSQAGTGTYEQYF

V gene: TRBV11-2
clone size: many
D gene: .
J gene: TRBJ1-1
CDR3 DNA: TGTGCCAGCAAAACAGTGAACACTGAAGCTTTCTTT
CDR3 protein: CASKTVNTEAFF

V gene: TRBV10-1
clone size: once
D gene: .
J gene: TRBJ1-6
CDR3 DNA: TGCGCCAGCAGCTACTCCTATAATTCACCCCTCCACTTT
CDR3 protein: CASSYSYNSPLHF

V gene: TRBV7-9
clone size: .
D gene: TRBD2
J gene: TRBJ2-1
CDR3 DNA: TGTGCCAGCAGCTTGGCGGGGGGGTACAATGAGCAGTTCTTC
CDR3 protein: CASSLAGGYNEQFF

V gene: TRBV29-1
clone size: .
D gene: .
J gene: TRBJ2-1
CDR3 DNA: TGCAGCGTTGAAGGGTACCCCTACAATGAGCAGTTCTTC
CDR3 protein: CSVEGYPYNEQFF

V gene: TRBV30
clone size: .
D gene: .
J gene: TRBJ1-4
CDR3 DNA: TGTGCCTGGAGTGCCCGGGCCTCGGGCTGGGAAAAACTGTTTTTT
CDR3 protein: CAWSARASGWEKLFF

V gene: TRBV6-5
clone size: .
D gene: .
J gene: TRBJ1-2
CDR3 DNA: TGTGCCAGCAGACGACTCATCGGACAGCTCTATGGCTACACCTTC
CDR3 protein: CASRRLIGQLYGYTF

V gene: TRBV9
clone size: once
D gene: TRBD1
J gene: TRBJ1-1
CDR3 DNA: TGTGCCAGCAGCGTGGGGACAGGGGGCTATCGGAACACTGAAGCTTTCTTT
CDR3 protein: CASSVGTGGYRNTEAFF

V gene: TRBV30
clone size: once
D gene: .
J gene: TRBJ1-2
CDR3 DNA: TGTGCCTGGAGTAGAACTAACTATGGCTACACCTTC
CDR3 protein: CAWSRTNYGYTF

V gene: TRBV29-1
clone size: .
D gene: .
J gene: TRBJ1-3
CDR3 DNA: TGCAGCGCTGGGGACGGAAGGGTTCGAGGAAACACCATATATTTT
CDR3 protein: CSAGDGRVRGNTIYF

V gene: TRBV9
clone size: .
D gene: .
J gene: TRBJ2-1
CDR3 DNA: TGTGCCAGCAGCGTAGGGTCGGGGGCATACAATGAGCAGTTCTTC
CDR3 protein: CASSVGSGAYNEQFF

V gene: TRBV10-1
clone size: .
D gene: TRBD1
J gene: TRBJ1-1
CDR3 DNA: TGCGCCAGCAGACCGGACAGGACGAACACTGAAGCTTTCTTT
CDR3 protein: CASRPDRTNTEAFF

V gene: TRBV15
clone size: .
D gene: .
J gene: TRBJ1-3
CDR3 DNA: TGTGCCACCAGCCCCTTCTCGTCAGGGCGACTAGACACCATATATTTT
CDR3 protein: CATSPFSSGRLDTIYF

V gene: TRBV5-1
clone size: .
D gene: TRBD1
J gene: TRBJ1-2
CDR3 DNA: TGCGCCAGCAGCTTGGGGGACAGTTCCGCTAACTATGGCTACACCTTC
CDR3 protein: CASSLGDSSANYGYTF

V gene: TRBV9
clone size: .
D gene: TRBD2
J gene: TRBJ2-1
CDR3 DNA: TGTGCCAGCAGCGAAGGACTAGCGGGGGCGGGTAATGAGCAGTTCTTC
CDR3 protein: CASSEGLAGAGNEQFF

V gene: TRBV29-1
clone size: .
D gene: .
J gene: TRBJ1-6
CDR3 DNA: TGCAGCGTTGAATCCGGGACCCTTCTCCACTTT
CDR3 protein: CSVESGTLLHF

V gene: TRBV10-3
clone size: .
D gene: .
J gene: TRBJ1-1
CDR3 DNA: TGTGCCATCAGTGAGCCTCCTACAGGGTTTCCTTTCTTT
CDR3 protein: CAISEPPTGFPFF

V gene: TRBV19
clone size: .
D gene: .
J gene: TRBJ2-2
CDR3 DNA: TGTGCCAGTAGTATAGATCTCGCTCAGACTTACACCGGGGAGCTGTTTTTT
CDR3 protein: CASSIDLAQTYTGELFF

V gene: TRBV5-1
clone size: .
D gene: TRBD2
J gene: TRBJ2-5
CDR3 DNA: TGCGCCAGCAGCCCGGCCCCGAAGCGGGGGGGACAAGAGACCCAGTACTTC
CDR3 protein: CASSPAPKRGGQETQYF